This T cell receptor beta chain was found in a study of T-cell reconstitution after alpha-beta-depleted transplantation in children. Broader study findings: TCRbeta diversity was high at day 60 in some patients (a result of surviving recipient T cells and thymic progenitors). Alpha-beta T cells present about two months after transplant were reported to originate from several hundred expanded graft clones. Newly made T cells mostly supplied T-cell counts and diversity one year after transplant.

This clonotype came up many times. As yet, its antigen is unknown. The CDR3 has 16 amino acids. With 1 base removed from V and 11 bases from J, the gap between germline ends came to 24 bases. Per the germline V gene, CDR1 is SGHRS and CDR2 is YFSETQ. Unique molecular identifiers featured in how the TCRbeta library was prepared. TCRdb reprocessed the PCR reads with MiXCR, giving one entry per CDR3 protein. Here the sample spans over 150,000 distinct CDR3 sequences, over 8.5% being singletons. The sequences come from PBMCs, collected before TCRalphabeta/CD19-depleted stem cell transplant. V usage is TRBV5-1 and J usage is TRBJ1-1; perhaps TRBD1 as D (6 bases). The sequence derives from a boy between 2 and 10 years old with acute myeloid leukemia, due to receive a stem cell transplant. The CDR3 DNA is TGCGCCAGCAGCTTGAGTCAGGCGGCCCCATCAGGGGTCGCTTTCTTT. This translates into CASSLSQAAPSGVAFF. Combining the CDR3 with reference TRBV5-1 and TRBJ1-1 gives the whole variable domain KAGVTQTPRYLIKTRGQQVTLSCSPISGHRSVSWYQQTPGQGLQFLFEYFSETQRNKGNFPGRFSGRQFSNSRSEMNVSTLELGDSALYLCASSLSQAAPSGVAFFGQGTRLTVV.